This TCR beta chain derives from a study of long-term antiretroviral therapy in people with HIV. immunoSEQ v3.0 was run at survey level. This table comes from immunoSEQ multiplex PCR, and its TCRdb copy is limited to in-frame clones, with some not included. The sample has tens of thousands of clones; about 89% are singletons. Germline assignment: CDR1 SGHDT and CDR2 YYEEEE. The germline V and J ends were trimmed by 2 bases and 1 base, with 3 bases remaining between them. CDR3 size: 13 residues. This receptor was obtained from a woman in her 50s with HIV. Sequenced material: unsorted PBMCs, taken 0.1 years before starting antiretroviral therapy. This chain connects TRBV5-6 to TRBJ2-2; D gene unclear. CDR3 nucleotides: TGTGCCAGCAGCTTACAGAACACCGGGGAGCTGTTTTTT. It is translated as CASSLQNTGELFF.